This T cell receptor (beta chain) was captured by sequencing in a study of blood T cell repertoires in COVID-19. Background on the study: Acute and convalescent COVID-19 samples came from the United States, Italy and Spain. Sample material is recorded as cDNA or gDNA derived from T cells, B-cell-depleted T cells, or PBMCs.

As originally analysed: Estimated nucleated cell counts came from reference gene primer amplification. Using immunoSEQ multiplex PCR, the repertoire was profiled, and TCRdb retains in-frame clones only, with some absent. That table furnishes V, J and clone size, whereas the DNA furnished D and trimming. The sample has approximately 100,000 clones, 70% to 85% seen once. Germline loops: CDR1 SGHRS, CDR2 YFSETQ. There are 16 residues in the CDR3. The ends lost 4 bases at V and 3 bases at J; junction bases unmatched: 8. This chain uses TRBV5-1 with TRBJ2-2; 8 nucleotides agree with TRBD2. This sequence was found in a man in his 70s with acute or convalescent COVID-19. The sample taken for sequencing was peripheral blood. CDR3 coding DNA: TGCGCCAGCAGCCCCGGGGGGGGCCGGGACACCGGGGAGCTGTTTTTT. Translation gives CASSPGGGRDTGELFF.